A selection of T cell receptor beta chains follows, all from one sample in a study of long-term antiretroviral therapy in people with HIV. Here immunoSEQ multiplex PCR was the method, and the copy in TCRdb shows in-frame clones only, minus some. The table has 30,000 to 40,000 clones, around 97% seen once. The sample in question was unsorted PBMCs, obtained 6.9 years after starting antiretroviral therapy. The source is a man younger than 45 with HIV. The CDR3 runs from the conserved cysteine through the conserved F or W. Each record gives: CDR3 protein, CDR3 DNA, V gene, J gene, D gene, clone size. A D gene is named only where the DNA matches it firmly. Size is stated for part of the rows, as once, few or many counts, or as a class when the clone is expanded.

CASKSTRTNEQFF	TGTGCCAGCAAGTCTACGCGGACGAATGAGCAGTTCTTC	TRBV2	TRBJ2-1	NA	NA
CASSPELAQDHLEQFF	TGTGCCAGCAGCCCGGAACTTGCACAAGACCACCTGGAGCAGTTCTTC	TRBV5-4	TRBJ2-1	NA	NA
CASSLGLPGELFF	TGTGCCAGCAGCTTAGGCCTTCCCGGGGAGCTGTTTTTT	TRBV13	TRBJ2-2	NA	few
CASSISQGNEQYF	TGTGCCAGTAGTATATCACAGGGTAACGAGCAGTACTTC	TRBV19	TRBJ2-7	NA	NA
CASSPLQGVQETQYF	TGTGCCAGCTCACCACTACAGGGGGTCCAAGAGACCCAGTACTTC	TRBV18	TRBJ2-5	TRBD1	NA
CASKSRADTQYF	TGTGCCAGTAAAAGCCGTGCGGATACGCAGTATTTT	TRBV19	TRBJ2-3	NA	NA
CASGTVVGYTF	TGTGCCAGCGGGACAGTAGTTGGCTACACCTTC	TRBV6-6	TRBJ1-2	TRBD1	NA
CAISETGETQYF	TGTGCCATCAGTGAGACCGGGGAGACCCAGTACTTC	TRBV10-3	TRBJ2-5	NA	NA
CASTQDFGLSSYNSPLHF	TGTGCCAGCACCCAAGACTTCGGGTTGAGCTCCTATAATTCACCCCTCCACTTT	TRBV7-9	TRBJ1-6	NA	once
CASSLSLLEGGSNQPQHF	TGCGCCAGCAGCTTGAGTCTATTAGAGGGAGGTAGCAATCAGCCCCAGCATTTT	TRBV5-1	TRBJ1-5	NA	NA
CASSYKAGGGRAQHF	TGTGCCAGCAGTTACAAGGCAGGGGGCGGGCGGGCCCAGCATTTT	TRBV6-5	TRBJ1-5	TRBD1	NA
CASSVGSGADSPLHF	TGTGCCAGCAGCGTAGGTTCCGGGGCGGATTCACCCCTCCACTTT	TRBV9	TRBJ1-6	NA	few
CASSLNGAGRDSPLHF	TGTGCCAGCAGTTTAAACGGCGCAGGCCGGGATTCACCCCTCCACTTT	TRBV27	TRBJ1-6	NA	NA
CAWSAYLGVGYGYTF	TGTGCCTGGAGTGCCTATTTAGGGGTAGGCTATGGCTACACCTTC	TRBV30	TRBJ1-2	NA	NA
CASSYSGATNEKLFF	TGTGCCAGCAGTTACTCGGGTGCAACTAATGAAAAACTGTTTTTT	TRBV6-5	TRBJ1-4	NA	NA
CASSLVGRGGADTQYF	TGCGCCAGCAGCTTGGTCGGGCGGGGGGGCGCAGATACGCAGTATTTT	TRBV5-1	TRBJ2-3	TRBD2	NA
CASNSAVAVGEQFF	TGTGCCAGCAATTCTGCTGTGGCGGTAGGTGAGCAGTTCTTC	TRBV27	TRBJ2-1	NA	NA
CAITEPGQGKRNEQFF	TGTGCCATCACTGAACCGGGACAGGGGAAAAGGAATGAGCAGTTCTTC	TRBV10-3	TRBJ2-1	TRBD1	once
CSVGSRRGGVTEAFF	TGCAGCGTTGGATCTCGGAGGGGGGGGGTCACTGAAGCTTTCTTT	TRBV29-1	TRBJ1-1	NA	NA
CASSQERAWERSTDTQYF	TGCGCCAGCAGCCAAGAGAGGGCTTGGGAGCGCTCCACAGATACGCAGTATTTT	TRBV4-3	TRBJ2-3	NA	NA
CASSPSQGIGTQYF	TGTGCCAGTAGTCCATCGCAGGGGATAGGGACCCAGTACTTC	TRBV19	TRBJ2-5	NA	NA
CASNEGGRVQYF	TGTGCCAGCAACGAAGGAGGGAGAGTCCAGTACTTC	TRBV7-9	TRBJ2-5	NA	NA
CARSFLPVSGRKAETQYF	TGTGCCAGAAGCTTCCTTCCTGTTAGCGGGAGAAAAGCTGAGACCCAGTACTTC	TRBV5-3	TRBJ2-5	TRBD2	NA
CASSRVIGGSSSGANVLTF	TGTGCCAGCAGCCGGGTGATTGGGGGGTCAAGCTCTGGGGCCAACGTCCTGACTTTC	TRBV7-3	TRBJ2-6	NA	NA
CATSRERDLWVYEQYF	TGTGCCACCAGCAGAGAGAGGGACCTATGGGTCTACGAGCAGTACTTC	TRBV15	TRBJ2-7	NA	NA
CASSQKETQYF	TGTGCCAGCAGTCAAAAGGAGACCCAGTACTTC	TRBV7-2	TRBJ2-5	NA	NA
CASSPGDGNNEQFF	TGTGCCAGCAGTCCTGGAGACGGGAACAATGAGCAGTTCTTC	TRBV6-5	TRBJ2-1	NA	NA
CASSSTAIRIEETQYF	TGTGCCAGCAGTTCGACCGCAATCCGGATTGAAGAGACCCAGTACTTC	TRBV27	TRBJ2-5	NA	NA
CASSKTGASQPQHF	TGTGCCAGCAGTAAGACAGGGGCAAGTCAGCCCCAGCATTTT	TRBV27	TRBJ1-5	TRBD1	NA
CASSLDLLFSGNTIYF	TGTGCCAGCAGCTTGGACCTATTGTTCTCTGGAAACACCATATATTTT	TRBV5-5	TRBJ1-3	NA	once
CSAGQGVREQYF	TGCAGCGCTGGACAGGGCGTGAGGGAGCAGTACTTC	TRBV29-1	TRBJ2-7	TRBD1	NA
CASSPQSGTGRFEGDQPQHF	TGTGCCAGCAGCCCCCAGTCGGGGACAGGGAGGTTTGAGGGCGATCAGCCCCAGCATTTT	TRBV7-6	TRBJ1-5	TRBD1	NA
CASSVAAGDSEQYF	TGTGCCAGCAGTGTTGCAGCGGGAGATTCCGAGCAGTACTTC	TRBV2	TRBJ2-7	TRBD2	NA
CASSLSGSSYNEQFF	TGTGCCAGCAGCTTAAGCGGGAGCTCCTACAATGAGCAGTTCTTC	TRBV7-3	TRBJ2-1	TRBD2	NA
CASSFRLSREQYF	TGTGCCAGCAGCTTTCGTTTAAGCCGCGAGCAGTACTTC	TRBV5-4	TRBJ2-7	NA	NA
CASSFPGGLNQPQHF	TGTGCCAGCAGCTTCCCAGGGGGCCTGAATCAGCCCCAGCATTTT	TRBV7-2	TRBJ1-5	TRBD1	NA
CASSLGGTVSYNEQFF	TGTGCCAGCAGCTTGGGAGGGACTGTCTCCTACAATGAGCAGTTCTTC	TRBV5-4	TRBJ2-1	NA	NA
CASRLSGNTIYF	TGTGCCAGCAGGTTGTCTGGAAACACCATATATTTT	TRBV2	TRBJ1-3	NA	once
CASSMAGRNNEKLFF	TGTGCCAGTAGTATGGCGGGGCGGAATAATGAAAAACTGTTTTTT	TRBV19	TRBJ1-4	NA	NA
CASSQSRLPHDYYNEQFF	TGCGCCAGCAGTCAATCACGGCTCCCTCACGATTACTACAATGAGCAGTTCTTC	TRBV23-1	TRBJ2-1	NA	NA
CASSALHTTGAGGLSNQPQHF	TGTGCCAGCAGCGCCCTTCACACAACAGGGGCGGGAGGTCTTAGCAATCAGCCCCAGCATTTT	TRBV2	TRBJ1-5	TRBD1	once
CASSSFGRVNQPQHF	TGTGCCAGCAGTTCTTTCGGCAGGGTAAATCAGCCCCAGCATTTT	TRBV27	TRBJ1-5	NA	NA
CASRAAGDTQYF	TGTGCCAGTCGGGCCGCCGGTGATACGCAGTATTTT	TRBV19	TRBJ2-3	NA	NA
CAWKGGGYYEQYF	TGTGCCTGGAAAGGGGGGGGGTACTACGAGCAGTACTTC	TRBV30	TRBJ2-7	NA	NA
CASSLGQLLGMNTEAFF	TGTGCCAGCAGCTTAGGGCAGCTGTTGGGCATGAACACTGAAGCTTTCTTT	TRBV7-9	TRBJ1-1	NA	once
CASSQDRFLVSSSEKLFF	TGCGCCAGCAGCCAAGATCGGTTTTTGGTCAGCTCTTCTGAAAAACTGTTTTTT	TRBV4-3	TRBJ1-4	NA	once
CASSILAGSNYGYTF	TGTGCCAGTAGTATATTGGCAGGCTCTAACTATGGCTACACCTTC	TRBV19	TRBJ1-2	NA	NA
CASSEPHGGEAFF	TGTGCCAGCAGCGAGCCCCATGGGGGTGAAGCTTTCTTT	TRBV9	TRBJ1-1	NA	NA
CASSSDLGYTF	TGTGCCAGCAGCTCGGATCTAGGCTACACCTTC	TRBV5-4	TRBJ1-2	NA	NA
CASLSLEAFF	TGTGCCAGCCTAAGTCTTGAAGCTTTCTTT	TRBV6-1	TRBJ1-1	NA	NA
CASSQETGQGANIGELFF	TGCGCCAGCAGCCAAGAAACGGGACAGGGGGCAAATATCGGGGAGCTGTTTTTT	TRBV4-3	TRBJ2-2	TRBD1	NA
CASKRTANTGELFF	TGTGCCAGCAAAAGGACAGCTAATACCGGGGAGCTGTTTTTT	TRBV11-3	TRBJ2-2	NA	NA
CASRDLAKNIQYF	TGTGCCAGCCGCGATTTAGCCAAAAACATTCAGTACTTC	TRBV19	TRBJ2-4	NA	NA